The 14 T cell receptor beta chains listed next were all sequenced from one sample in a study of regulatory T cells in long-lasting Graves disease. Building the TCR beta libraries relied on iRepertoire HTBI primers, and CDR3 regions underwent Arm-PCR. Using its own MiXCR run on the multiplex PCR reads, TCRdb lists one record per CDR3 protein. The sample carries some 370,000 distinct CDR3 sequences, approximately 25% recorded once. Time point defined: persistent/refractory GD, antithyroid drugs over 5 years with positive TRAb. Generation of the TCR library employed RNA extracted from PBMCs. This material consisted of peripheral blood mononuclear cells (PBMCs), taken when the disease was refractory, from a patient treated with antithyroid drugs. The receptors were gathered from a woman aged 35 to 49 with Graves disease.

This clonotype appeared many times. The CDR3 nucleotides read TGTGCCAGCAGCCCAGGGATTTACGAGCAGTACTTC. It codes for CASSPGIYEQYF. J is TRBJ2-7 and V is TRBV6-1, with D tentatively TRBD1 (5 bases). CDR1 MNHNS and CDR2 SASEGT come from the germline V gene. The V and J ends lost 6 bases and 4 bases respectively, with 10 bases between them. There are 12 residues in the CDR3.

The chain has TRBV28 and TRBJ2-3; 9 bases fit TRBD1. The CDR3 is 15 amino acids. CDR1 MDHEN and CDR2 SYDVKM come from the germline V gene. With 5 bases clipped from V and 1 base from J, the junction kept 4 bases outside the gene matches. This CDR3 reads CASSNRGPRTDTQYF. The CDR3 DNA sequence: TGTGCCAGCAGTAACAGGGGGCCCCGCACAGATACGCAGTATTTT.

This clonotype was seen repeatedly, ten times or more. J is TRBJ1-4 and V is TRBV3-1; TRBD1 might be the D (6 bases). From germline, CDR1 is LGHDT and CDR2 YNNKEL (reference sequence). V lost 4 bases to trimming and J lost 7 bases, with 16 bases between them. CDR3 length equals 15 residues. CDR3 region: CASSLLDSPSEKLFF. In nucleotides, the CDR3 is TGTGCCAGCAGCCTTCTGGACAGCCCATCTGAAAAACTGTTTTTT.

This chain uses TRBV6-1 with TRBJ1-5; D is unclear. Between the trimmed V and J ends, which lost 6 bases and 2 bases, there was a span of 14 bases. The CDR3 totals 15 residues. Germline V gene data show CDR1 as MNHNS and CDR2 as SASEGT. The chain's CDR3 is CASSPPGSRNQPQHF. In nucleotides, the CDR3 is TGTGCCAGCAGCCCCCCGGGGTCCCGCAATCAGCCCCAGCATTTT.

This clonotype was seen many times. The genes are TRBV27 and TRBJ2-5; D is unresolved. Germline V gives CDR1 MNHEY, CDR2 SMNVEV (reference sequence). Between the trimmed V and J ends, which lost 5 bases and 3 bases, there was a span of 13 bases. The CDR3 runs to 14 residues. In nucleotides, the CDR3 is TGTGCCAGCAGTGGGCAGACGGCCAAAGAGACCCAGTACTTC. Translated, it gives CASSGQTAKETQYF.

This clonotype showed up just a few times. The J gene is TRBJ1-5, the V gene TRBV28; D uncertain. The CDR3 runs to 12 residues. In germline, CDR1 is MDHEN, CDR2 SYDVKM. The germline V and J ends were trimmed by 5 bases and 7 bases, with 9 bases remaining between them. This CDR3 is CASSPPPQPQHF. DNA of the CDR3: TGTGCCAGCAGTCCCCCCCCGCAGCCCCAGCATTTT.

This clonotype was counted between two and nine times. CDR3 sequence: CASSLTGAANYEQYF. The DNA of the CDR3 is TGTGCCAGCAGCTTAACCGGGGCAGCCAACTACGAGCAGTACTTC. This rearrangement joins TRBV28 to TRBJ2-7; the D call may be TRBD1 or TRBD2 (5 bases each). Looked up from germline, CDR1 is MDHEN and CDR2 is SYDVKM. The CDR3 is made up of 15 amino acids. Trimming stripped 6 bases from V and 3 bases from J, with 18 bases between.

The chain recombines TRBV27 with TRBJ2-7, with D possibly matching TRBD2 (7 bases). The CDR3 has 17 amino acids. The germline V and J ends were trimmed by 3 bases and 2 bases, with 20 bases remaining between them. Germline V gene sequence: CDR1 MNHEY, CDR2 SMNVEV (reference sequence). The CDR3 here is CASSFRRGANIPYEQYF. The CDR3 nucleotides are TGTGCCAGCAGTTTCAGACGGGGGGCGAATATACCCTACGAGCAGTACTTC.

This clonotype was counted at least ten times. The rearrangement links TRBV6-1 to TRBJ1-2, with 7 bases identical to TRBD1. V lost 6 bases and J lost 2; bases outside the gene matches: 6. CDR1 and CDR2 from the germline V gene are MNHNS and SASEGT. The CDR3 length is 14 residues. CDR3 nucleotide sequence: TGTGCCAGCAGGAGACAGGGCTTGAACTATGGCTACACCTTC. Amino acids: CASRRQGLNYGYTF.

The chain links TRBV30 to TRBJ2-7; 12 nucleotides match TRBD2. The germline CDR1 and CDR2 sequences are GTSNPN and SVGIG (reference sequence). Trimming took 4 bases from V and 6 from J; bases not matched to a gene: 10. The CDR3 spans 15 residues. Here the CDR3 reads CAWIPRLAGVGEQYF. The CDR3 nucleotides read TGTGCCTGGATCCCGAGACTAGCGGGAGTAGGCGAGCAGTACTTC.

This clonotype appeared many times. This rearrangement joins TRBV7-8 to TRBJ1-5; D ambiguous. Trimming shortened V by 5 bases and J by 0 bases, and 8 bases separated the two germline ends. Germline V gives CDR1 SGHVS, CDR2 FQNEAQ. The CDR3 spans 14 residues. In DNA, the CDR3 is TGTGCCAGCAGCCTTGGTGATAGCAATCAGCCCCAGCATTTT. Translation gives CASSLGDSNQPQHF. Filled out from reference TRBV7-8 and TRBJ1-5, the complete variable domain reads GAGVSQSPRYKVAKRGQDVALRCDPISGHVSLFWYQQALGQGPEFLTYFQNEAQLDKSGLPSDRFFAERPEGSVSTLKIQRTQQEDSAVYLCASSLGDSNQPQHFGDGTRLSIL.

This clonotype was recorded a few times. The CDR3 sequence is CASSDTDREQYF. CDR3 coding DNA: TGTGCCAGCAGTGATACAGATAGAGAGCAGTACTTC. The chain links TRBV6-1 to TRBJ2-7; D not resolved. V gave up 3 bases and J gave up 7 bases, with 10 bases separating them. The CDR3 loop spans 12 amino acids. CDR1 is MNHNS, CDR2 SASEGT, per germline.

This clonotype was observed at least ten times. The rearrangement links TRBV28 to TRBJ2-2; D assignment may be TRBD1 or TRBD2 (5 bases each). This CDR3 comprises 15 residues. V was trimmed by 2 bases and J by 5 bases, leaving 12 bases between them. Germline lookup yields CDR1 MDHEN and CDR2 SYDVKM. The CDR3 loop is CASSLRGARTGELFF. In DNA, the CDR3 is TGTGCCAGCAGTTTACGAGGGGCAAGGACCGGGGAGCTGTTTTTT.

This chain links TRBV3-1 with TRBJ2-5; D is perhaps TRBD2 (6 bases). There are 17 residues in the CDR3. Trimming shortened V by 4 bases and J by 1 base, and 19 bases separated the two germline ends. CDR1 is LGHDT and CDR2 is YNNKEL in the germline V gene (reference sequence). The CDR3: CASSLQGDFRFQETQYF. As DNA, the CDR3 is TGTGCCAGCAGCCTCCAAGGGGACTTTCGCTTCCAAGAGACCCAGTACTTC.